A single sample gave rise to the 18 T cell receptor beta chains below, sequenced in a study of cytomegalovirus exposure and HLA in healthy donors. PCR was performed using 60 Vbeta and 13 Jbeta primers. Here immunoSEQ multiplex PCR was the method, and the copy in TCRdb shows in-frame clones only, minus some. This sample carries fewer than 100,000 clones, less than 80% of them seen once, and the ten largest clones take over 4%. Source material: PBMCs. The receptor set was obtained from a middle-aged woman in good health and CMV-seropositive.

The gene calls are TRBV4-1 and TRBJ2-3, with 7 bases that match TRBD2. CDR3 length: 16 residues. The germline V gene has CDR1 MGHRA and CDR2 YSYEKL. Trimming at V came to 1 base and at J to 2 bases, leaving 6 bases not matched to a gene. The DNA of the CDR3 is TGCGCCAGCAGCCAAGCCTGGCGGGAGCCCACAGATACGCAGTATTTT. This codes for CASSQAWREPTDTQYF.

V gene TRBV30 combines with J gene TRBJ1-1; tentatively, D is TRBD1 (6 bases). CDR3 length equals 10 residues. The germline CDR1 and CDR2 sequences are GTSNPN and SVGIG (reference sequence). V was cut by 5 bases and J by 10 bases, with 11 bases left in between. CDR3: CAWYQGRAFF. The CDR3 nucleotides are TGTGCCTGGTACCAGGGGAGAGCTTTCTTT.

This sequence joins TRBV29-1 and TRBJ2-2, with 7 bases identical to TRBD2. The V gene's germline CDR1 is SQVTM and CDR2 ANQGSEA. This CDR3 has 14 residues. V was clipped by 7 bases and J by 7 bases; unmatched bases: 12. CDR3 residues: CSAIAGAPGGELFF. The CDR3 DNA reads TGCAGCGCGATTGCGGGAGCACCCGGCGGGGAGCTGTTTTTT.

This clone was observed a handful of times. The gene calls are TRBV7-9 and TRBJ1-4, with a weak D call TRBD1 (5 bases). This CDR3 comprises 16 residues. Germline-derived CDR1 and CDR2 are SEHNR and FQNEAQ (reference sequence). Trimming cost V 0 bases and J 4 bases, with 12 bases left between them. CDR3 sequence: CASSLATATSNEKLFF. The CDR3 DNA reads as TGTGCCAGCAGCTTAGCGACAGCCACCAGTAATGAAAAACTGTTTTTT. The full variable domain, rest sourced from reference TRBV7-9 and TRBJ1-4, is DTGVSQNPRHKITKRGQNVTFRCDPISEHNRLYWYRQTLGQGPEFLTYFQNEAQLEKSRLLSDRFSAERPKGSFSTLEIQRTEQGDSAMYLCASSLATATSNEKLFFGSGTQLSVL.

The V gene is TRBV10-1, the J gene TRBJ2-7; 7 nucleotides agree with TRBD1. This CDR3 contains 13 residues. Germline V lookup: CDR1 WNHNN, CDR2 SYGVQD (reference sequence). J was trimmed by 4 bases and V by 10 bases; bases with no gene match: 10. This chain's CDR3 is CANRGPGRYEQYF. The CDR3 coding sequence is TGCGCCAATAGGGGGCCAGGGCGATACGAGCAGTACTTC.

This clone occurred a few times. This rearrangement joins TRBV5-4 to TRBJ2-1, with TRBD2 matching 13 bases. The CDR3 is 16 residues long. V shed 2 bases, J shed 8 bases, and the junction held 7 bases outside the gene matches. Per germline, CDR1 SGHNT and CDR2 YYREEE (reference sequence). The CDR3 DNA sequence: TGTGCCAGCAGCTTTAAACTAGCGGGAGGGCAAGATGAGCAGTTCTTC. It is translated as CASSFKLAGGQDEQFF.

The gene calls are TRBV21-1 and TRBJ1-1. TRBV21-1 is described as a pseudogene. CDR3 length equals 12 residues. The CDR3 is CASSKACSEAFF. CDR3 bases: TGTGCCAGCAGCAAAGCGTGTAGTGAAGCTTTCTTT.

The rearrangement links TRBV29-1 to TRBJ2-3; no clear D. The V end was cut by 4 bases, the J end by 0 bases, with 8 bases between. Germline V CDR1 and CDR2: SQVTM, ANQGSEA. The CDR3 loop spans 13 amino acids. CDR3 sequence (DNA): TGCAGCGTTGGCAGACTTAGCACAGATACGCAGTATTTT. Its translation: CSVGRLSTDTQYF.

The chain uses TRBV5-1 and TRBJ2-2; D is uncertain. Trimming pared 2 bases from V and 0 bases from J, leaving 5 bases between. CDR3 length: 14 amino acids. From germline, CDR1 is SGHRS and CDR2 YFSETQ. CDR3 in amino acids: CASSLITNTGELFF. CDR3 sequence (DNA): TGCGCCAGCAGCTTAATTACGAACACCGGGGAGCTGTTTTTT.

The chain carries TRBV7-8 and TRBJ1-2; 8 nucleotides agree with TRBD1. Germline CDR1 and CDR2: SGHVS and FQNEAQ. The CDR3 totals 14 residues. V shed 4 bases and J 7 bases; nucleotides not matched to a gene: 8. Here the CDR3 reads CASSSPDREGGYTF. DNA for the CDR3: TGTGCCAGCAGCTCCCCGGACAGGGAGGGTGGCTACACCTTC.

The chain uses TRBV4-1 and TRBJ1-2, with 8 bases that match TRBD1. Germline lookup yields CDR1 MGHRA and CDR2 YSYEKL. This CDR3 spans 15 amino acids. The V gene end was trimmed by 2 bases and the J gene end by 3 bases; junction bases not matched to a gene: 5. The CDR3 is CASSQPRQGHYGYTF. As DNA, the CDR3 is TGCGCCAGCAGCCAACCGCGACAGGGGCACTATGGCTACACCTTC.

A single count supports this clone. J is TRBJ1-2 and V is TRBV2, with 8 bases that match TRBD1. The germline V gene has CDR1 SNHLY and CDR2 FYNNEI. V dropped 6 bases and J dropped 0; count of bases not matched to a gene: 6. CDR3 length: 15 amino acids. The CDR3 region is CASRTDRASNYGYTF. The CDR3 bases are TGTGCCAGCAGGACGGACAGGGCCTCTAACTATGGCTACACCTTC.

This chain connects TRBV5-1 to TRBJ2-7; D possibly corresponds to TRBD1 (5 bases). This CDR3 is 15 amino acids long. Germline CDR1 reads SGHRS; CDR2 reads YFSETQ. Deletions cut 4 bases from V and 5 bases from J, with 19 bases between. The CDR3 DNA reads as TGCGCCAGCAGCGACCAGGGTTTTGGTACCGACGAGCAGTACTTC. The encoded protein is CASSDQGFGTDEQYF. Based on the CDR3 plus reference TRBV5-1 and TRBJ2-7, the full variable domain is KAGVTQTPRYLIKTRGQQVTLSCSPISGHRSVSWYQQTPGQGLQFLFEYFSETQRNKGNFPGRFSGRQFSNSRSEMNVSTLELGDSALYLCASSDQGFGTDEQYFGPGTRLTVT.

The chain couples TRBV11-2 to TRBJ2-1; TRBD2 matches 9 bases. V dropped 5 bases and J dropped 4; count of bases not matched to a gene: 18. The CDR3 is made up of 19 amino acids. Germline V gene data show CDR1 as SGHAT and CDR2 as FQNNGV. Here the CDR3 reads CASSPYPGTSSNLYNEQFF. The DNA for the CDR3 is TGTGCCAGCAGCCCCTATCCAGGGACTAGCAGCAACCTTTACAATGAGCAGTTCTTC.

CDR3 sequence: CASSEAGILSGGREMFF. CDR3 DNA: TGTGCCAGCAGTGAAGCAGGAATCTTGTCGGGGGGCCGAGAAATGTTTTTT. The chain uses TRBV2 and TRBJ1-4; tentatively, D is TRBD1 (6 bases). V was pared by 0 bases and J by 15 bases, with 26 bases between. The CDR3 length is 17 residues. Germline V lookup: CDR1 SNHLY, CDR2 FYNNEI.

This clone is judged medium-sized. The chain uses TRBV2 and TRBJ1-1, with D perhaps matching TRBD1 (5 bases). Germline lookup yields CDR1 SNHLY and CDR2 FYNNEI. V was clipped by 6 bases and J by 0 bases, with 14 bases between them. The CDR3 length is 15 residues. The CDR3 DNA sequence: TGTGCCAGCAGGGTTCAGGAGGGGATGAACACTGAAGCTTTCTTT. It codes for CASRVQEGMNTEAFF.

The chain has TRBV9 and TRBJ2-1, with TRBD2 matching 12 bases. V gave up 3 bases and J gave up 3 bases; unmatched junction bases: 10. This CDR3 has 18 amino acids. Germline CDR1 reads SGDLS; CDR2 reads YYNGEE. CDR3 DNA sequence: TGTGCCAGCAGCGACCCTCTAGCGGGAGGGAATATCTACAATGAGCAGTTCTTC. The encoded protein is CASSDPLAGGNIYNEQFF. Drawing the rest from reference TRBV9 and TRBJ2-1, the complete variable domain is DSGVTQTPKHLITATGQRVTLRCSPRSGDLSVYWYQQSLDQGLQFLIQYYNGEERAKGNILERFSAQQFPDLHSELNLSSLELGDSALYFCASSDPLAGGNIYNEQFFGPGTRLTVL.

V gene TRBV5-5 combines with J gene TRBJ1-1; 10 nucleotides match TRBD1. The CDR3 loop spans 18 amino acids. The V and J ends lost 0 bases and 5 bases, in that order; junction bases with no gene match: 13. The germline gives CDR1 SGHKS, CDR2 YYEKEE (reference sequence). CDR3 DNA: TGTGCCAGCAGCTTGGGACCCCGGGACAGGGGACCGTTGACTGAAGCTTTCTTT. Translated, it gives CASSLGPRDRGPLTEAFF. The complete variable domain, with remaining parts taken from reference TRBV5-5 and TRBJ1-1, reads DAGVTQSPTHLIKTRGQQVTLRCSPISGHKSVSWYQQVLGQGPQFIFQYYEKEERGRGNFPDRFSARQFPNYSSELNVNALLLGDSALYLCASSLGPRDRGPLTEAFFGQGTRLTVV.